Below, 29 T cell receptor beta chains from the same sample are listed, as sequenced in a study of T cells in Graves' hyperthyroidism and ophthalmopathy. RNA transcripts yielded amplified TCR beta CDR3 regions. With the HTBI primer set, the TCR CDR3 went through a first round of RT-PCR. TCRdb re-analysed the multiplex PCR reads in MiXCR, keeping a single row per CDR3 protein. The table shows around 520,000 distinct CDR3 sequences, with around 14% occurring only once. Sequenced sample: blood. These receptors were taken from a young woman with Graves' hyperthyroidism.

V usage is TRBV6-1 and J usage is TRBJ2-1, with a tentative D call TRBD2 (5 bases). CDR3 length equals 14 residues. The ends were cut back, 10 bases at V and 3 bases at J, with 16 bases in the middle. CDR1 is MNHNS, CDR2 SASEGT, per germline. CDR3 nucleotide sequence: TGTGCCACTTCAGCGGAAAGCCTCTACAATGAGCAGTTCTTC. Its translation: CATSAESLYNEQFF.

This clonotype occurred many times. This chain joins TRBV7-9 and TRBJ2-2, with D unclear. The CDR3 sequence is 15 residues long. Germline V gene lookup returns CDR1 SEHNR and CDR2 FQNEAQ (reference sequence). With 1 base removed from V and 8 bases from J, the gap between germline ends came to 14 bases. The CDR3 loop reads CASSLDIAVGGELFF. Here the CDR3 DNA reads TGTGCCAGCAGCTTAGATATCGCAGTCGGAGGGGAGCTGTTTTTT.

This clonotype was observed a handful of times. This chain links TRBV19 with TRBJ2-3; 7 nucleotides line up with TRBD1. The germline V gene has CDR1 LNHDA and CDR2 SQIVND (reference sequence). The trim removed 6 bases at V and 3 bases at J, leaving 6 bases unmatched. The CDR3 covers 14 residues. CDR3 in amino acids: CASSPDRLTDTQYF. The CDR3 DNA reads as TGTGCCAGTAGCCCGGACAGGCTGACAGATACGCAGTATTTT.

This clonotype was recorded a few times. The rearrangement uses TRBV18 and TRBJ2-1, with TRBD2 identical over 10 bases. Germline CDR1 reads KGHSH; CDR2 reads LQKENI. This CDR3 region has 19 residues. V was pared by 0 bases and J by 4 bases, with 12 bases of the junction left unmatched. CDR3 sequence: CASSPPAQGNSGRYNEQFF. CDR3 bases: TGTGCCAGCTCACCACCGGCACAGGGGAATAGCGGGAGGTACAATGAGCAGTTCTTC.

This clonotype was seen many times. The chain couples TRBV12-3 or TRBV12-4 to TRBJ1-5; possible D gene TRBD1, 6 bases. The V and J ends lost 2 bases and 2 bases respectively, with 28 bases between them. The CDR3 extends over 21 amino acids. CDR3 in amino acids: CASSLRLRGGLNRVGNQPQHF. The CDR3, as DNA: TGTGCCAGCAGTTTAAGACTACGGGGGGGGCTAAATAGGGTAGGCAATCAGCCCCAGCATTTT.

This clonotype was counted at least ten times. The genes are TRBV18 and TRBJ2-3; maybe TRBD2 (5 bases). The CDR3 is 13 residues long. CDR1 and CDR2 (germline): KGHSH, LQKENI. Trimming removed 4 bases from V and 6 bases from J, with 11 bases in between. The CDR3 loop is CASSLEDSDTQYF. CDR3 coding DNA: TGTGCCAGCTCACTGGAGGATTCGGATACGCAGTATTTT.

Many counts were recorded for this clonotype. This chain links TRBV19 with TRBJ1-1; possible D gene TRBD1, 6 bases. Trimming cost V 5 bases and J 1 base, with 17 bases left between them. The CDR3 spans 16 residues. Germline V gives CDR1 LNHDA, CDR2 SQIVND (reference sequence). The CDR3 sequence: CASSPGLNRENTEAFF. In DNA, the CDR3 is TGTGCCAGTAGTCCGGGACTCAACAGGGAGAACACTGAAGCTTTCTTT.

This clonotype showed up just a few times. V is TRBV20-1 and J is TRBJ1-2; D possibly corresponds to TRBD1 (5 bases). Germline V gives CDR1 DFQATT, CDR2 SNEGSKA (reference sequence). V dropped 3 bases and J dropped 4 bases, with 15 bases sitting between them. This CDR3 is 14 amino acids long. The CDR3 loop reads CSARGTGRPYGYTF. DNA for the CDR3: TGCAGTGCTAGGGGGACGGGGCGTCCCTATGGCTACACCTTC.

This clonotype was detected many times. The chain couples TRBV11-3 to TRBJ2-2; TRBD1 matches 10 bases. V lost 5 bases, J lost 5 bases, and 8 bases stayed unmatched. Germline values: CDR1 SGHNT, CDR2 YENEEA. CDR3 length: 16 residues. CDR3 region: CASSPRGTGDTGELFF. The DNA of the CDR3 is TGTGCCAGCAGCCCTCGCGGGACAGGGGATACCGGGGAGCTGTTTTTT.

This clonotype was picked up many times. This chain connects TRBV30 to TRBJ2-5; D perhaps matches TRBD2 (6 bases). V shed 2 bases and J shed 0 bases, with 7 bases lying between them. Germline V gives CDR1 GTSNPN, CDR2 SVGIG (reference sequence). This CDR3 is built from 13 residues. The CDR3 bases are TGTGCCTGGAGTAAGCGGGACCAAGAGACCCAGTACTTC. Its protein is CAWSKRDQETQYF. The variable domain in full, completed from reference TRBV30 and TRBJ2-5, reads SQTIHQWPATLVQPVGSPLSLECTVEGTSNPNLYWYRQAAGRGLQLLFYSVGIGQISSEVPQNLSASRPQDRQFILSSKKLLLSDSGFYLCAWSKRDQETQYFGPGTRLLVL.

This clonotype has a count of ten or more. J is TRBJ1-1 and V is TRBV19, with D hard to call. The V end lost 4 bases, the J end lost 7 bases, and 10 bases lay between the germline ends. Germline lookup yields CDR1 LNHDA and CDR2 SQIVND (reference sequence). This CDR3 is 12 amino acids long. The CDR3 here is CASSRGRSEAFF. CDR3 coding DNA: TGTGCCAGTAGTAGAGGACGGAGTGAAGCTTTCTTT.

The V and J genes are TRBV6-1 and TRBJ2-7; TRBD1 matches at 7 bases. Germline V gene lookup returns CDR1 MNHNS and CDR2 SASEGT. V was clipped by 3 bases and J by 9 bases; unmatched bases: 8. The CDR3 length is 13 residues. The CDR3 nucleotides read TGTGCCAGCAGTGAGCCTGGGACAGTTGGGCAGTACTTC. It encodes CASSEPGTVGQYF.

A few counts support this clonotype. The gene calls are TRBV6-1 and TRBJ1-2; TRBD1 aligns across 7 bases. The CDR3 sequence is 14 residues long. Trimming cost V 5 bases and J 4 bases; bases outside gene matches: 7. CDR1 is MNHNS, CDR2 SASEGT, per germline. The CDR3 loop reads CASSPQTGVYGYTF. CDR3 nucleotide sequence: TGTGCCAGCAGTCCCCAAACAGGGGTCTATGGCTACACCTTC.

In nucleotides, the CDR3 is TGCAGTGCCCAGGAAGGGTATCAGCCCCAGCATTTT. Translation: CSAQEGYQPQHF. This chain uses TRBV20-1 with TRBJ1-5; D is undetermined. V shed 6 bases and J shed 5 bases, with 11 bases lying between them. The V gene's germline CDR1 is DFQATT and CDR2 SNEGSKA (reference sequence). CDR3 length equals 12 residues.

This clonotype was detected many times. V is TRBV19 and J is TRBJ2-7, with D unresolved. CDR1 and CDR2 from the germline V gene are LNHDA and SQIVND (reference sequence). V lost 7 bases and J 2 bases, leaving 12 bases between the germline ends. The CDR3 extends over 13 amino acids. The CDR3 DNA follows: TGTGCCAGTAAGGGCGGTAGCCCCTACGAGCAGTACTTC. This codes for CASKGGSPYEQYF.

This clonotype was observed a few times. The chain couples TRBV11-3 to TRBJ2-3, with no clear D. The V gene's germline CDR1 is SGHNT and CDR2 YENEEA. Trimming shortened V by 1 base and J by 6 bases, and 14 bases separated the two germline ends. The CDR3 totals 15 residues. The CDR3 loop reads CASSLGRNKRDTQYF. CDR3 bases: TGTGCCAGCAGCTTAGGCCGAAATAAGAGGGATACGCAGTATTTT.

This clonotype occurred many times. The genes are TRBV11-1 and TRBJ2-1, with D possibly matching TRBD2 (5 bases). V shed 4 bases and J shed 2 bases, with 6 bases lying between them. This CDR3 spans 13 amino acids. Germline V CDR1 and CDR2: SGHAT, FQDESV (reference sequence). The CDR3 DNA sequence: TGTGCCAGCAGCTCGACTACCTACAATGAGCAGTTCTTC. Amino acid sequence: CASSSTTYNEQFF.

The sample holds many counts of this clonotype. V and J are TRBV27 and TRBJ1-1; D unresolved. Per germline, CDR1 MNHEY and CDR2 SMNVEV (reference sequence). The CDR3 loop spans 14 amino acids. With 5 bases removed from V and 5 bases from J, the gap between germline ends came to 15 bases. The CDR3 DNA sequence: TGTGCCAGCAGTCCGGTTAGGGCGGAGACTGAAGCTTTCTTT. Translated: CASSPVRAETEAFF.

The table lists this clonotype with many counts. The chain links TRBV2 to TRBJ2-2; possibly TRBD2 for D (6 bases). This CDR3 is built from 14 residues. Germline lookup yields CDR1 SNHLY and CDR2 FYNNEI. V lost 4 bases and J 6 bases, leaving 12 bases between the germline ends. The CDR3 sequence: CASSATSSAGELFF. CDR3 DNA: TGTGCCAGCAGTGCGACTAGTTCGGCCGGGGAGCTGTTTTTT.

This clonotype has ten or more counts. This chain links TRBV2 with TRBJ1-2; D not certain. The CDR3 is made up of 13 amino acids. CDR1 is SNHLY, CDR2 FYNNEI, per germline. The V and J ends lost 0 bases and 6 bases respectively, with 8 bases between them. CDR3 loop: CASSEAVGHGYTF. As DNA, the CDR3 is TGTGCCAGCAGTGAAGCTGTAGGTCATGGCTACACCTTC.

This clonotype showed up just a few times. V and J are TRBV4-1 and TRBJ1-6, with D perhaps TRBD1 (5 bases). Germline loops: CDR1 MGHRA, CDR2 YSYEKL. V was trimmed by 1 base and J by 14 bases, leaving 24 bases between them. CDR3 length equals 17 residues. The CDR3 loop is CASSQAPGTRQGRSLHF. Written as DNA, the CDR3 is TGCGCCAGCAGCCAAGCGCCAGGGACGAGGCAGGGCCGGTCCCTCCACTTT.

This clonotype has ten or more counts. The chain combines TRBV10-3 with TRBJ2-7, with 13 bases lining up with TRBD2. CDR1 is ENHRY and CDR2 is SYGVKD in the germline V gene. With 3 bases clipped from V and 4 bases from J, the junction kept 3 bases outside the gene matches. The CDR3 covers 15 residues. The CDR3 sequence is CAISDPTSGRYEQYV. CDR3 bases: TGTGCCATCAGTGACCCGACTAGCGGGAGGTACGAGCAGTACGTC.

In this sample, this clonotype turned up a few times. The rearrangement links TRBV9 to TRBJ2-3, with 9 bases matching TRBD2. The V gene's germline CDR1 is SGDLS and CDR2 YYNGEE. V was pared by 0 bases and J by 1 base, with 6 bases of the junction left unmatched. The CDR3 spans 17 residues. In nucleotides, the CDR3 is TGTGCCAGCAGCGTAGAAGGTAGCGGGAGCGGCACAGATACGCAGTATTTT. Its protein is CASSVEGSGSGTDTQYF. Full variable domain (remainder filled in from reference TRBV9 and TRBJ2-3): DSGVTQTPKHLITATGQRVTLRCSPRSGDLSVYWYQQSLDQGLQFLIQYYNGEERAKGNILERFSAQQFPDLHSELNLSSLELGDSALYFCASSVEGSGSGTDTQYFGPGTRLTVL.

CDR3 bases: TGTGCCACCCACAAAGAGACCCAGTACTTC. The encoded protein is CATHKETQYF. The chain joins TRBV6-1 to TRBJ2-5; D unresolved. The CDR3 loop spans 10 amino acids. The germline V gene has CDR1 MNHNS and CDR2 SASEGT. V dropped 10 bases and J dropped 3 bases, with 6 bases sitting between them.

As to this clonotype: A much larger clone differs from this one at a single base, so this may be a read error. This rearrangement joins TRBV6-2 or TRBV6-3 to TRBJ1-1; D is perhaps TRBD1 (5 bases). With 0 bases removed from V and 3 bases from J, the gap between germline ends came to 14 bases. This CDR3 contains 16 residues. In germline, CDR1 is MNHEY, CDR2 SVGEGT. This CDR3 is CASSYSRGREDTEAFF. DNA of the CDR3: TGTGCCAGCAGTTACTCTCGGGGCAGGGAGGACACTGAAGCTTTCTTT.

This clonotype has ten or more counts. CDR3 amino acids: CASSQVRLRGGEKLFF. The CDR3 DNA sequence: TGTGCCAGCAGCCAAGTTAGGCTAAGGGGAGGTGAAAAACTGTTTTTT. The V gene is TRBV3-1, the J gene TRBJ1-4; D might be TRBD1 (5 bases). Germline V CDR1 and CDR2: LGHDT, YNNKEL (reference sequence). The CDR3 has 16 residues. V gave up 1 base and J gave up 7 bases, with 16 bases separating them. Using reference TRBV3-1 and TRBJ1-4 for the parts outside the CDR3, the full variable domain is DTAVSQTPKYLVTQMGNDKSIKCEQNLGHDTMYWYKQDSKKFLKIMFSYNNKELIINETVPNRFSPKSPDKAHLNLHINSLELGDSAVYFCASSQVRLRGGEKLFFGSGTQLSVL.

This clonotype occurred a few times. V usage is TRBV7-8 and J usage is TRBJ1-5; D ambiguous. The germline gives CDR1 SGHVS, CDR2 FQNEAQ. Between the trimmed V and J ends, which lost 3 bases and 3 bases, there was a span of 9 bases. The CDR3 covers 14 residues. Here the CDR3 reads CASSFRGANQPQHF. CDR3 nucleotides: TGTGCCAGCAGCTTTCGGGGAGCCAATCAGCCCCAGCATTTT.

The rearrangement links TRBV7-8 to TRBJ2-4; 7 bases map to TRBD1. The J segment lost 8 bases and the V segment lost 2 bases, leaving 9 bases of the junction unmatched. Germline lookup yields CDR1 SGHVS and CDR2 FQNEAQ. The CDR3 runs 15 residues. The CDR3 region is CASSLKTGPVDIQYF. The DNA for the CDR3 is TGTGCCAGCAGCTTAAAGACAGGGCCCGTTGACATTCAGTACTTC.

This clonotype was counted at least ten times. J is TRBJ1-1 and V is TRBV12-3 or TRBV12-4; D perhaps matches TRBD1 (6 bases). The CDR3 has 14 amino acids. V shed 7 bases and J shed 1 base, with 13 bases lying between them. The CDR3, as DNA: TGTGCCAGCACCCTGGGACAACCGAACACTGAAGCTTTCTTT. Encoded protein: CASTLGQPNTEAFF.